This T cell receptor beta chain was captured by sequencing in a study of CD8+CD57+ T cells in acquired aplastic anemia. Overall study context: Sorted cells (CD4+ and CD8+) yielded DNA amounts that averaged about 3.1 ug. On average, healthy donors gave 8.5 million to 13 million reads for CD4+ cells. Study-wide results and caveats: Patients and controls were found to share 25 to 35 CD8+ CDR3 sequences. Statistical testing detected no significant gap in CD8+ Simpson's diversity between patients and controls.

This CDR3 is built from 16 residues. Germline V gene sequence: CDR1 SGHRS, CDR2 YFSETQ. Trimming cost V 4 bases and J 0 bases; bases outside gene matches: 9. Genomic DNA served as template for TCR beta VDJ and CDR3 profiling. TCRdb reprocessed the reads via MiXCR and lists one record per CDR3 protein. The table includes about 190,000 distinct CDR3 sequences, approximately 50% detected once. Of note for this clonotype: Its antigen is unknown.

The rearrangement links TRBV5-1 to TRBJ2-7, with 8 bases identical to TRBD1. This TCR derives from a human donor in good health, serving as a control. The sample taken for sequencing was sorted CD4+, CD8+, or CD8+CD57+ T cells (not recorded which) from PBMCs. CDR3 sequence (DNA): TGCGCCAGCAGCGCCGGTCAGGGGGCGAGCTCCTACGAGCAGTACTTC. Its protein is CASSAGQGASSYEQYF. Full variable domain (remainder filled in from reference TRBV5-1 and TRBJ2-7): KAGVTQTPRYLIKTRGQQVTLSCSPISGHRSVSWYQQTPGQGLQFLFEYFSETQRNKGNFPGRFSGRQFSNSRSEMNVSTLELGDSALYLCASSAGQGASSYEQYFGPGTRLTVT.